This T cell receptor (beta chain) appears in the sequencing data of a study of shared clonotypes between healthy human individuals. The study's findings and limits: Only blood was sampled; tissue repertoires likely differ.

Sorted-subset replicate PCRs used approximately 180 ng of genomic DNA. This amount corresponded to 25,000 to 30,000 T cell genomes. TCRdb's table, derived via immunoSEQ multiplex PCR, lists solely in-frame clones and lacks some. The table has 1.6 million or so clones, roughly 95% seen once. A remark on this clone: Its antigen is not known.

All donors were Caucasian adults living in Nashville, Tennessee. Germline V gene sequence: CDR1 MDHEN, CDR2 SYDVKM. V was pared by 3 bases and J by 4 bases, with 5 bases between. This CDR3 has 12 residues. The TCR sequence derives from a man between 25 and 39 years old in good health. The rearrangement uses TRBV28 and TRBJ2-3; D unclear. Sequencing used naive CD4+ T cells sorted from blood. Subset given: CD45RA+ positively selected. The CDR3 region is CASSFIADTQYF. The CDR3 DNA is TGTGCCAGCAGTTTTATCGCAGATACGCAGTATTTT.